This T cell receptor (beta chain) was recorded in a study of OX40 agonist ivuxolimab in advanced cancers. Study information: Ivuxolimab, which patients received intravenously every 2 weeks, was dosed at 0.01 to 10 mg/kg. Three patients, one with hepatocellular carcinoma and two with cutaneous melanoma, responded partially. The dose-escalation group included hepatocellular carcinoma, melanoma, renal cell carcinoma and head and neck cancer.

For this clone: The antigen remains undetermined.

V shed 2 bases and J shed 2 bases, with 10 bases lying between them. The CDR3 consists of 14 residues. Germline V gives CDR1 MDHEN, CDR2 SYDVKM. Overall study findings and caveats: Antigen specificity remained undetermined for the expanded peripheral T cells.

Assay: immunoSEQ multiplex PCR; the TCRdb copy retains only in-frame clones and omits some. The sample lists some 19,000 clones, roughly 72% seen once, with approximately 25% in the top ten. Sample: CD4+ or CD8+ T cells sorted from blood, taken in a trial of the OX40 agonist ivuxolimab. The origin of this receptor is an adult with an advanced solid tumor such as melanoma, head and neck, liver or kidney cancer. This chain joins TRBV28 and TRBJ2-7; unclear D gene. The DNA of the CDR3 is TGTGCCAGCAGTTTACAGATTACCACCTACGAGCAGTACTTC. It is translated as CASSLQITTYEQYF. Full variable domain (outside the CDR3, taken from reference TRBV28 and TRBJ2-7): DVKVTQSSRYLVKRTGEKVFLECVQDMDHENMFWYRQDPGLGLRLIYFSYDVKMKEKGDIPEGYSVSREKKERFSLILESASTNQTSMYLCASSLQITTYEQYFGPGTRLTVT.